The source of this T cell receptor beta chain is a study of shared clonotypes between healthy human individuals. Assay used: immunoSEQ multiplex PCR; TCRdb lists only in-frame clones, some missing. The sample lists a few million clones; about 94% were seen once. The CDR3 covers 15 residues. V was cut by 0 bases and J by 0 bases, with 8 bases left in between. Per germline, CDR1 MDHEN and CDR2 SYDVKM. Terminally differentiated effector memory CD45RA+ cells were left out of the naive CD8 fraction, which was CD45RO-negative and positively selected for CCR7. Each sample came from a Caucasian adult donor living in Nashville, Tennessee.

The sample comprised naive CD8+ T cells from PBMCs. The V call is TRBV28, the J call TRBJ1-2; possible D gene TRBD1, 6 bases. The clonotype comes from a man between 18 and 35 years old in good health. Some clones in this sample may be carry-over from other donors' samples. In nucleotides, the CDR3 is TGTGCCAGCAGTTTATGGGCAGGGGCTAACTATGGCTACACCTTC. Translation gives CASSLWAGANYGYTF.